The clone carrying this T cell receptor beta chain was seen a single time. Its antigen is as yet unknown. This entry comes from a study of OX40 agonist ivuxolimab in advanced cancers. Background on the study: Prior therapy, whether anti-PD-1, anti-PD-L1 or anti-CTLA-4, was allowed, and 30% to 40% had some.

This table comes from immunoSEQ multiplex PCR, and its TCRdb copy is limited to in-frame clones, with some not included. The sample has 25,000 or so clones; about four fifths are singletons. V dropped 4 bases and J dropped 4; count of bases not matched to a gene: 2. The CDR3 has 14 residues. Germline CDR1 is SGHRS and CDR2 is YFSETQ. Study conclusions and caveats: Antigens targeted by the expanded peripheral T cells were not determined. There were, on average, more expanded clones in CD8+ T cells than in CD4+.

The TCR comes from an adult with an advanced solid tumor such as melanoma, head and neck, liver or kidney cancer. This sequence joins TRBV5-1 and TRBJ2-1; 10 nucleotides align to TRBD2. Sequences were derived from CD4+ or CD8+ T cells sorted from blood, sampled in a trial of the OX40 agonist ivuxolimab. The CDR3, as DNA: TGCGCCAGCAGCCCGGGACTAGCGTACAATGAGCAGTTCTTC. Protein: CASSPGLAYNEQFF.